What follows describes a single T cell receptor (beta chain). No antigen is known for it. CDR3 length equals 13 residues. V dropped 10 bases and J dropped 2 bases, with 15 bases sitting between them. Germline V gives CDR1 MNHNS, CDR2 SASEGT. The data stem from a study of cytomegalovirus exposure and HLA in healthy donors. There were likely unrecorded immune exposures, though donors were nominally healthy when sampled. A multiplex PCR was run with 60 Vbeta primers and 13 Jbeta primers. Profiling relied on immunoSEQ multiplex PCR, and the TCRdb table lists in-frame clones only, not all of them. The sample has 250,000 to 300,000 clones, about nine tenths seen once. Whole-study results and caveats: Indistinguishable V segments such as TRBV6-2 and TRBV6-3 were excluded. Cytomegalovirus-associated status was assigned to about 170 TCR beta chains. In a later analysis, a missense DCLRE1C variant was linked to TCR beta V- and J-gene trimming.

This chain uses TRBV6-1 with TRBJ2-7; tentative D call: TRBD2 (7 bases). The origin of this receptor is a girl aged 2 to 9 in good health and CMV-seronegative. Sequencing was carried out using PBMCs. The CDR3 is CAIAGDNPYEQYF. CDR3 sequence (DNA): TGTGCCATCGCGGGGGACAACCCCTACGAGCAGTACTTC.